Listed here are 8 T cell receptor beta chains from one sample, sequenced in a study of T cell repertoires in cytomegalovirus infection. TCRdb re-derived calls from the reads in MiXCR, one entry per CDR3 protein. The table has 350,000 to 500,000 distinct CDR3 sequences, approximately 32% seen once. Sequenced sample: PBMCs. Source of these receptors: a human donor in good health (CMV status not recorded). Some clones in this sample may be carry-over from other donors' samples.

The chain is built from TRBV19 and TRBJ2-7; 8 bases match TRBD1. V dropped 3 bases and J dropped 3; count of bases not matched to a gene: 7. CDR1 LNHDA and CDR2 SQIVND come from the germline V gene (reference sequence). The CDR3 spans 15 residues. DNA of the CDR3: TGTGCCAGTAGTATCCGAGGACAGGGTTACTACGAGCAGTACTTC. Amino acid sequence: CASSIRGQGYYEQYF.

The V gene is TRBV19, the J gene TRBJ1-5, with D uncertain. The germline gives CDR1 LNHDA, CDR2 SQIVND (reference sequence). There are 15 residues in the CDR3. With 2 bases removed from V and 5 bases from J, the gap between germline ends came to 13 bases. For the CDR3, the DNA is TGTGCCAGTAGTATAACCGGGGAGGGCGATCAGCCCCAGCATTTT. This sequence encodes CASSITGEGDQPQHF.

A single count supports this clonotype. No conserved phenylalanine or tryptophan ends this CDR3, so it is likely a read error. The chain couples TRBV15 to TRBJ2-2; D may be TRBD1 or TRBD2 (5 bases each). CDR1 is LNHNV and CDR2 is YYDKDF in the germline V gene (reference sequence). The V end lost 9 bases, the J end lost 5 bases, and 13 bases lay between the germline ends. The length of the CDR3 is 13 residues. DNA for the CDR3: TGTGCCACTCGGGGCCGGCTGACCGGGGAGCTGTTTATT. Translated, it gives CATRGRLTGELFI.

This clonotype was picked up a small number of times. The genes are TRBV7-8 and TRBJ2-1, with TRBD2 matching 9 bases. The CDR3 covers 15 residues. J gave up 7 bases and V 4 bases, and 8 bases lay outside the gene matches. CDR1 and CDR2 from the germline V gene are SGHVS and FQNEAQ. Here the CDR3 reads CASSYRGGAGNEQFF. The CDR3 DNA sequence: TGTGCCAGCAGCTATCGCGGGGGGGCCGGTAATGAGCAGTTCTTC.

There are a few counts of this clonotype. The V and J genes are TRBV6-8 and TRBJ2-3, with D possibly being TRBD2 (5 bases). CDR1 is MNHGY, CDR2 SAAAGT, per germline. Deletions cut 6 bases from V and 5 bases from J, with 21 bases between. The CDR3 is made up of 16 amino acids. As DNA, the CDR3 is TGTGCCAGCAGACTACACGGGGTTCTAGCAGGAGATACGCAGTATTTT. Protein: CASRLHGVLAGDTQYF.

The CDR3 DNA follows: TGCAGTGCTAGAGATGAGGGCAAAAACATTCAGTACTTC. Its protein product is CSARDEGKNIQYF. This rearrangement joins TRBV20-1 to TRBJ2-4, with D perhaps matching TRBD2 (5 bases). The V gene lost 0 bases and the J gene lost 3 bases, with 6 bases spanning the gap. There are 13 residues in the CDR3. The V gene's germline CDR1 is DFQATT and CDR2 SNEGSKA (reference sequence).

V and J are TRBV7-9 and TRBJ1-2; D possibly corresponds to TRBD1 (5 bases). The CDR3 runs 16 residues. V gave up 5 bases and J gave up 8 bases, with 24 bases separating them. In germline, CDR1 is SEHNR, CDR2 FQNEAQ (reference sequence). CDR3 bases: TGTGCCAGCAGCGACCTACACGAATCGGGACTTTCCGGCTACACCTTC. Translation: CASSDLHESGLSGYTF.

Points on this clonotype: The missing conserved phenylalanine or tryptophan at the end of this CDR3 makes a read error likely. The chain has TRBV6-2 or TRBV6-3 and TRBJ2-6, with D possibly TRBD1 on 5 matching bases. This CDR3 has 15 residues. Germline loops: CDR1 MNHEY, CDR2 SVGEGT. The CDR3 loop reads CASSDPYSGASVLTL. CDR3 bases: TGTGCCAGCAGCGACCCTTACTCTGGGGCCAGCGTCCTGACTTTA.